This T cell receptor (beta chain) was profiled in a study of T cell responses to AZD1222 COVID-19 vaccine. V gave up 2 bases and J gave up 1 base, with 8 bases separating them. CDR3 length equals 14 residues. The germline V gene has CDR1 MNHEY and CDR2 SMNVEV (reference sequence). Here immunoSEQ multiplex PCR was the method, and the copy in TCRdb shows in-frame clones only, minus some. The sample lists more than 70,000 clones; approximately 85% were seen once. Study-wide results and limits: Baseline seropositivity characterized only a handful of AZD1222 recipients. Clonal diversity may have been underestimated in mostly white British donors. Following two doses of AZD1222, Spike-specific TCR breadth and depth rose. Nearly half of spike-specific TCRs reportedly target unmutated variant regions.

Details on this clone: What it binds is unknown.

The source material was peripheral blood, sampled on day 0 of MenACWY control vaccination. This receptor was obtained from an adult in good health. The gene calls are TRBV27 and TRBJ1-1; D gene ambiguous. The CDR3 sequence is CASSLGAGNTEAFF. CDR3 nucleotide sequence: TGTGCCAGCAGTTTAGGTGCGGGGAACACTGAAGCTTTCTTT.